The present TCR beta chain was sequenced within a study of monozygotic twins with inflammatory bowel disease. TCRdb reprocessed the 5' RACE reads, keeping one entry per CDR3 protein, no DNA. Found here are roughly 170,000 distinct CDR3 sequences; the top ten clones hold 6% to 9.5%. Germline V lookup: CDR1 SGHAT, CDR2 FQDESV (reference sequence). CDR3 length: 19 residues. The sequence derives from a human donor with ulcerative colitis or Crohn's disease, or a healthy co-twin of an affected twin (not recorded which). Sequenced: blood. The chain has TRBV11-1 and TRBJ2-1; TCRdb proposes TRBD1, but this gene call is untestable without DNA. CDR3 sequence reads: CASSSPGQGGPSGINEQFF.